This note documents a single TCR beta chain sequence. Antigen specificity is unknown. The record originates from a study of cytomegalovirus exposure and HLA in healthy donors. General study results and limits: Some V segments, including TRBV6-2 and TRBV6-3, were excluded as indistinguishable. Associated with cytomegalovirus, according to the listing, were about 160 TCR beta chains. TCR beta sequences reportedly predicted most subjects' HLA-A and HLA-B alleles accurately.

Use of 60 Vbeta and 13 Jbeta primers characterized the PCR. Some clones are missing from TCRdb's copy, which holds only in-frame ones; the method was immunoSEQ multiplex PCR. The sample has fewer than 250,000 clones, 70% to 80% seen once; the top ten hold approximately 2.1%. The CDR3 is 12 residues long. After removal of 7 bases from V and 3 bases from J, the junction contained 5 bases not matched to a gene. The germline V gene encodes CDR1 SQVTM and CDR2 ANQGSEA. Sequenced sample: PBMCs. The clonotype comes from a woman aged 30 to 39 in good health and CMV-seropositive. V usage is TRBV29-1 and J usage is TRBJ2-7; 8 bases align to TRBD1. CDR3 sequence reads: CSAAGGFYEQYF. CDR3 coding DNA: TGCAGCGCTGCAGGGGGCTTCTACGAGCAGTACTTC.